This TCR beta chain was obtained from a study of memory CD8 T cells in hepatitis C reinfection. As for the study in general: A couple of donors cleared primary HCV but became chronic after reinfection.

CDR3 size: 13 residues. Germline values: CDR1 MDHEN, CDR2 SYDVKM. Trimming left V 6 bases short and J 8 bases short, with 11 bases between. The time point here: peak reinfection, 3 to 8 weeks after reinfection detection. Sorted cells were sequenced directly ex vivo without any in vitro expansion. TCRdb's copy holds only in-frame clones and misses some; the assay was immunoSEQ multiplex PCR. The repertoire holds more than 35,000 clones, roughly 90% seen once, with 1% to 1.5% in the top ten. The V and J genes are TRBV28 and TRBJ1-6; D is undetermined. The TCR originated in a man younger than 35 with hepatitis C virus infection. Sample: naive CD8+ T cells sorted from blood. The CDR3 DNA reads as TGTGCCAGCAGGCCCTACGGGGATTCACCCCTCCACTTT. Its translation is CASRPYGDSPLHF.